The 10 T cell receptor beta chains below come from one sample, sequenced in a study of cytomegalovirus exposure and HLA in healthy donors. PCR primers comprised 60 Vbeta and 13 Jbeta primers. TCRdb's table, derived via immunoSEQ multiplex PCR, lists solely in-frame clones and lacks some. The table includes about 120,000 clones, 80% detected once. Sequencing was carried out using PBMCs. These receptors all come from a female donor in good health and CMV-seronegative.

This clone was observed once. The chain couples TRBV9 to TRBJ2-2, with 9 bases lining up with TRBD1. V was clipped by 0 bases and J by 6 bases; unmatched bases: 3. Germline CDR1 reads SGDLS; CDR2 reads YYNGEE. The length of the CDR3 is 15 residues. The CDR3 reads CASSVAGQGAGELFF. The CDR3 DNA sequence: TGTGCCAGCAGCGTAGCGGGACAGGGTGCCGGGGAGCTGTTTTTT.

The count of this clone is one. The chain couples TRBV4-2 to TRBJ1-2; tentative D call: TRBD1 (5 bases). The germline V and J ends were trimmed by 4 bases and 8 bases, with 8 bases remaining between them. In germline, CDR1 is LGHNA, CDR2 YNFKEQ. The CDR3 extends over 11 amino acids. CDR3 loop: CASSPGGGYTF. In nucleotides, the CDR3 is TGTGCCAGCAGCCCGGGGGGAGGCTACACCTTC.

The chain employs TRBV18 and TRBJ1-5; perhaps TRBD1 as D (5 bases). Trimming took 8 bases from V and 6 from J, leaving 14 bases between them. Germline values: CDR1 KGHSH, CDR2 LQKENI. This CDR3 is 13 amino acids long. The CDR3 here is CASRGLPSQPQHF. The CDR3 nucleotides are TGTGCCAGCAGGGGACTTCCAAGTCAGCCCCAGCATTTT.

CDR3 residues: CASSPGLAEPQYF. For the CDR3, the DNA is TGTGCCAGCAGCCCGGGACTAGCGGAGCCCCAGTACTTC. The rearrangement joins TRBV7-3 to TRBJ2-5; 11 positions agree with TRBD2. Trimming at V came to 5 bases and at J to 9 bases, leaving 5 bases not matched to a gene. CDR3 length equals 13 residues. Germline V gene data show CDR1 as SGHTA and CDR2 as FQGTGA.

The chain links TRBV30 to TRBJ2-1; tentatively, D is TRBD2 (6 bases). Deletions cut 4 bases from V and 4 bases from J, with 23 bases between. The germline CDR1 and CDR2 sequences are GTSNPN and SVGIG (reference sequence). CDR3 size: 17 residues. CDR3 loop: CAWNPPTVRRGYNEQFF. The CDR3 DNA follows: TGTGCCTGGAACCCCCCCACAGTCCGGAGGGGATACAATGAGCAGTTCTTC.

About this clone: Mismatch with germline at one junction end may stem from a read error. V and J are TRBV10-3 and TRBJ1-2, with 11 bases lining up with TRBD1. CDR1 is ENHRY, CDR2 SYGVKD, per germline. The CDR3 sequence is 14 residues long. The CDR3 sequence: CAINEGQGDYGYTF. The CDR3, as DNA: TGTGCCATCAATGAGGGACAGGGGGACTATGGCTACACCTTC.

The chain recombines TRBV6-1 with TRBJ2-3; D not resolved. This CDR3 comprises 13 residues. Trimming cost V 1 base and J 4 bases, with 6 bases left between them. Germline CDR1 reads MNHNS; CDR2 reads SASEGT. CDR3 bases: TGTGCCAGCAGTGAAGGTCTGTCAGATACGCAGTATTTT. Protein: CASSEGLSDTQYF.

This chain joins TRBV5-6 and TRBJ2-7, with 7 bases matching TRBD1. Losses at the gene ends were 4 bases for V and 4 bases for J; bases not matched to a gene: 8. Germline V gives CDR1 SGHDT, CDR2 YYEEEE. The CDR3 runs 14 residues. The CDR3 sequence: CASSPGTVLYEQYF. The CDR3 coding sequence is TGTGCCAGCAGCCCCGGGACAGTACTTTACGAGCAGTACTTC.

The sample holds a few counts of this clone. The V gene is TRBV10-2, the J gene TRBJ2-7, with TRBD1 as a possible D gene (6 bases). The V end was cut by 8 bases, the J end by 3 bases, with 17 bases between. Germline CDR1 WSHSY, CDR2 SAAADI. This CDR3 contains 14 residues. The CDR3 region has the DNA TGCGCCAGCTATTCAGGGGCTTTACGCTACGAGCAGTACTTC. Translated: CASYSGALRYEQYF.

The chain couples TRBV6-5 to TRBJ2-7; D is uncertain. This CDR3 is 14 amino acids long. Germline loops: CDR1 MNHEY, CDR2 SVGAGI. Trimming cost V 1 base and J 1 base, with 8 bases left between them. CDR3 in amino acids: CASSYFHSSYEQYF. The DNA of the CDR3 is TGTGCCAGCAGTTACTTCCACAGTTCCTACGAGCAGTACTTC.